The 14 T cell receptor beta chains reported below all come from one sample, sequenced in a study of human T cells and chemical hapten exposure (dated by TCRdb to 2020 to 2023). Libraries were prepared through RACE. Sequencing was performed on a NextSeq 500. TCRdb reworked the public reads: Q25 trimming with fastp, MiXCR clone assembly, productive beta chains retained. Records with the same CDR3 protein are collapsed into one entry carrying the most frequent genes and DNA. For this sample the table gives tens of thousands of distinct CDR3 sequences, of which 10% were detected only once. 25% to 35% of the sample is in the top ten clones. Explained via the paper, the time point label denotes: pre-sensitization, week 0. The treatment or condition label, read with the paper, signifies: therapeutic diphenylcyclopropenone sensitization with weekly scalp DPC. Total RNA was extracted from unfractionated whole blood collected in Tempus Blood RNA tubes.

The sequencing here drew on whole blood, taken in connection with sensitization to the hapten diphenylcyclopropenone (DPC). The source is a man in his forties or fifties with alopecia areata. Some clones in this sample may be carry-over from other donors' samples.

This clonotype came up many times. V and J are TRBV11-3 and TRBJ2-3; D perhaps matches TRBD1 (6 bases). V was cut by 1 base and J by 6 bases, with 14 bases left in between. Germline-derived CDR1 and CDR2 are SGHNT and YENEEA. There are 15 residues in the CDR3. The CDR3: CASSLGGTFGDTQYF. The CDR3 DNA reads TGTGCCAGCAGCTTAGGGGGGACATTCGGGGATACGCAGTATTTT. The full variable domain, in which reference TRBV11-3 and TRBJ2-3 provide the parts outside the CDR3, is EAGVVQSPRYKIIEKKQPVAFWCNPISGHNTLYWYLQNLGQGPELLIRYENEEAVDDSQLPKDRFSAERLKGVDSTLKIQPAELGDSAVYLCASSLGGTFGDTQYFGPGTRLTVL.

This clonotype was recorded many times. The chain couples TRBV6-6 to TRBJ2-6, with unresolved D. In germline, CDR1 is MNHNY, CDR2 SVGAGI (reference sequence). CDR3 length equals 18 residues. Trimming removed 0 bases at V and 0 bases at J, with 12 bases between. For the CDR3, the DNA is TGTGCCAGCAGTTACTCGAGTTTCGGAAACTCTGGGGCCAACGTCCTGACTTTC. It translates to CASSYSSFGNSGANVLTF.

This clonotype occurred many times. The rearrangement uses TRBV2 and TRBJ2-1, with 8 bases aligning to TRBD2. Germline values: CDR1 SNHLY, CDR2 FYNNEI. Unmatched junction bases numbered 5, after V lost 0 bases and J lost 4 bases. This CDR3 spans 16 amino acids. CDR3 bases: TGTGCCAGCAGTGAAGCGTTAGCGGGACTTTACAATGAGCAGTTCTTC. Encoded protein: CASSEALAGLYNEQFF.

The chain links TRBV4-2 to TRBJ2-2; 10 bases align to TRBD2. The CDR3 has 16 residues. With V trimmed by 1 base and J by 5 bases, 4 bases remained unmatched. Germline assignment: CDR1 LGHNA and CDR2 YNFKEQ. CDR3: CASSQGGLAETGELFF. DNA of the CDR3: TGTGCCAGCAGCCAAGGCGGACTAGCGGAAACCGGGGAGCTGTTTTTT.

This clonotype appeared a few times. The CDR3 DNA follows: TGTGCCAGCAGCCAAGGGGCAGGCAGCAATCAGCCCCAGCATTTT. Its translation: CASSQGAGSNQPQHF. V is TRBV7-2 and J is TRBJ1-5, with D perhaps matching TRBD1 (5 bases). This CDR3 comprises 15 residues. From germline, CDR1 is SGHTA and CDR2 FQGNSA. V was cut by 5 bases and J by 1 base, with 12 bases left in between.

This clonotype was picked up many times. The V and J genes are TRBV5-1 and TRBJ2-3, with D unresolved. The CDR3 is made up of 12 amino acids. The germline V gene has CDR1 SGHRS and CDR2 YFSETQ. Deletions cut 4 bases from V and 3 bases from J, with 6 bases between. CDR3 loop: CASSLHTDTQYF. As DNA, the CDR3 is TGCGCCAGCAGCCTCCATACAGATACGCAGTATTTT.

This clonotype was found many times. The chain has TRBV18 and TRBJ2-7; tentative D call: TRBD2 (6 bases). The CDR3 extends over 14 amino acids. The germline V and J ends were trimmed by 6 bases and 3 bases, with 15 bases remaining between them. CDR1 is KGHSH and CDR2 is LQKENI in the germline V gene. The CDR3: CASSPGTDYYEQYF. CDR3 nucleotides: TGTGCCAGCTCCCCCGGGACGGACTACTACGAGCAGTACTTC.

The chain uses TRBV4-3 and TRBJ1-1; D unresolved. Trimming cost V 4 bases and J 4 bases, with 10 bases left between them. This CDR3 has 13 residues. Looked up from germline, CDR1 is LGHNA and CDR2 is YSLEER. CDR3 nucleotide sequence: TGCGCCAGCAGCCGGAGAAAGGGCACTGAAGCTTTCTTT. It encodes CASSRRKGTEAFF.

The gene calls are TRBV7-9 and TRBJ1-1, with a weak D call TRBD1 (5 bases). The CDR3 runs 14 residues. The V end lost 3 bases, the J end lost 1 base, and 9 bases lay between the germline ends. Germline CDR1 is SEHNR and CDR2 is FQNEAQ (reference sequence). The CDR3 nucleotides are TGTGCCAGCAGCTTTGTCGGACAGAACACTGAAGCTTTCTTT. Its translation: CASSFVGQNTEAFF.

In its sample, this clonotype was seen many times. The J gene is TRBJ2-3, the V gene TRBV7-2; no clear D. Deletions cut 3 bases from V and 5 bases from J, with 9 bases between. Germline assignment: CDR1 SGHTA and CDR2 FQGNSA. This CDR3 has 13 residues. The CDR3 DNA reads TGTGCCAGCAGCTTCGGTGAGCGAGATACGCAGTATTTT. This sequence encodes CASSFGERDTQYF.

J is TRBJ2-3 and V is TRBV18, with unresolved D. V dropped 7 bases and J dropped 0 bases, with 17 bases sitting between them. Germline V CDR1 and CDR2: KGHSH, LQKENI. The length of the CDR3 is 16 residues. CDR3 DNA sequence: TGTGCCAGCTTGGCCCTGACTTCCGGGAGCACAGATACGCAGTATTTT. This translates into CASLALTSGSTDTQYF. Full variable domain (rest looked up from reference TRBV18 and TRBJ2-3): NAGVMQNPRHLVRRRGQEARLRCSPMKGHSHVYWYRQLPEEGLKFMVYLQKENIIDESGMPKERFSAEFPKEGPSILRIQQVVRGDSAAYFCASLALTSGSTDTQYFGPGTRLTVL.

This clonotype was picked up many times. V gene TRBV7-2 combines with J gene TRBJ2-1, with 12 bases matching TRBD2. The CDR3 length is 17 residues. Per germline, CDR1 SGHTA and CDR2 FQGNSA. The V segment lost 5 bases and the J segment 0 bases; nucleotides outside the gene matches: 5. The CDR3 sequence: CASSPTSGRSSYNEQFF. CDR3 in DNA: TGTGCCAGCAGCCCGACTAGCGGGAGAAGCTCCTACAATGAGCAGTTCTTC. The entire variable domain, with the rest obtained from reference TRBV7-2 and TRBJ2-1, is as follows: GAGVSQSPSNKVTEKGKDVELRCDPISGHTALYWYRQSLGQGLEFLIYFQGNSAPDKSGLPSDRFSAERTGGSVSTLTIQRTQQEDSAVYLCASSPTSGRSSYNEQFFGPGTRLTVL.

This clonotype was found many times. CDR3 DNA sequence: TGTGCCAGCAGCCAGCGTGACAGGGGGATGGTAGCCAAAAACATTCAGTACTTC. This encodes CASSQRDRGMVAKNIQYF. V and J are TRBV3-1 and TRBJ2-4; 9 positions match TRBD1. Trimming at V came to 3 bases and at J to 0 bases, leaving 9 bases not matched to a gene. The germline V gene encodes CDR1 LGHDT and CDR2 YNNKEL (reference sequence). The CDR3 extends over 18 amino acids.

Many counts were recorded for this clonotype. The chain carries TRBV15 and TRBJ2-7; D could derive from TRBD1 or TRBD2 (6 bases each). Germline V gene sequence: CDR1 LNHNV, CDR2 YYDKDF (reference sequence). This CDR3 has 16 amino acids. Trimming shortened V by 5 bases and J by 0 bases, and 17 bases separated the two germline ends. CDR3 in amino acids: CATSGAWGANSYEQYF. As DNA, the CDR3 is TGTGCCACCAGCGGAGCCTGGGGGGCGAACTCCTACGAGCAGTACTTC.